A selection of T cell receptor beta chains follows, all from one sample in a study of OX40 agonist ivuxolimab in advanced cancers. Sequencing was performed with immunoSEQ multiplex PCR; in TCRdb, only in-frame clones are kept and a portion is missing. The data contain 60,000 to 65,000 clones, about nine tenths of them seen just once; the ten biggest clones take up 20% to 30%. Sequencing was performed on CD4+ or CD8+ T cells sorted from blood, taken in a trial of the OX40 agonist ivuxolimab. All receptors derive from an adult with an advanced solid tumor such as melanoma, head and neck, liver or kidney cancer. CDR3s include the opening cysteine and the closing phenylalanine or tryptophan. A D gene is named only where the DNA matches it firmly. Size tells how often a clone was seen (once, few, many) or the class of an expanded clone, and some rows leave it out.

clone_size	d_call	v_call	j_call	cdr3_aa	cdr3_nt
.	TRBD1	TRBV9	TRBJ2-2	CASSSVTPGQITTGELFF	TGTGCCAGCAGCTCCGTTACCCCGGGACAGATAACAACCGGGGAGCTGTTTTTT
.	.	TRBV11-1	TRBJ2-3	CASSDYLEGLDTQYF	TGTGCCAGCAGCGACTATCTAGAGGGGTTAGATACGCAGTATTTT
.	TRBD1	TRBV19	TRBJ1-1	CASSTGQLMNTEAFF	TGTGCCAGTAGTACGGGACAGCTCATGAACACTGAAGCTTTCTTT
.	TRBD1	TRBV27	TRBJ2-7	CASSSGTAWGEQYF	TGTGCCAGCAGTTCCGGGACAGCATGGGGCGAGCAGTACTTC
.	TRBD2	TRBV5-1	TRBJ2-7	CASSPGTSGRYEQYF	TGCGCCAGCAGCCCAGGGACTAGCGGGAGGTACGAGCAGTACTTC
.	.	TRBV14	TRBJ2-7	CASSQERPGDEQYF	TGTGCCAGCAGCCAAGAACGACCCGGCGACGAGCAGTACTTC
.	TRBD1	TRBV29-1	TRBJ2-7	CSSRPVDRTYEQYF	TGCAGCTCGAGGCCTGTGGACAGGACCTACGAGCAGTACTTC
.	.	TRBV30	TRBJ2-1	CAWSMGHPGYEQFF	TGTGCCTGGAGTATGGGACACCCGGGCTATGAGCAGTTCTTC
.	.	TRBV2	TRBJ2-1	CASSEAWGVGYNEQFF	TGTGCCAGCAGTGAAGCGTGGGGCGTAGGCTACAATGAGCAGTTCTTC
.	.	TRBV21-1	TRBJ2-3	CASSFGTSGGTDTQYF	TGTGCCAGCAGCTTTGGGACTAGCGGGGGCACAGATACGCAGTATTTT
.	TRBD2	TRBV2	TRBJ2-7	CASAERGDGYEQYF	TGTGCCAGCGCGGAGCGGGGGGACGGGTACGAGCAGTACTTC
.	.	TRBV27	TRBJ2-1	CASSLLDSHNEQFF	TGTGCCAGCAGTTTACTGGACAGCCACAATGAGCAGTTCTTC
.	TRBD1	TRBV13	TRBJ1-1	CASSSTGGTEAFF	TGTGCCAGCAGCTCGACAGGGGGGACTGAAGCTTTCTTT
.	TRBD2	TRBV19	TRBJ2-1	CASSMGWLADYNEQFF	TGTGCCAGTAGTATGGGATGGCTAGCGGATTACAATGAGCAGTTCTTC
.	TRBD2	TRBV28	TRBJ2-2	CASSSRELFTGELFF	TGTGCCAGCAGTTCGCGGGAGCTTTTTACCGGGGAGCTGTTTTTT
.	.	TRBV11-3	TRBJ2-7	CASSPGEVGRVEQYF	TGTGCCAGCAGCCCCGGCGAGGTAGGTCGGGTCGAGCAGTACTTC
.	.	TRBV2	TRBJ2-2	CASIVEDRNTGELFF	TGTGCCAGCATCGTAGAGGACAGGAACACCGGGGAGCTGTTTTTT
.	.	TRBV29-1	TRBJ1-2	CSVVSTGYNTF	TGCAGCGTCGTCTCAACAGGGTACAACACCTTC
.	.	TRBV9	TRBJ2-1	CASSPQGSRSYNEQFF	TGTGCCAGCAGCCCCCAGGGGAGTCGGTCCTACAATGAGCAGTTCTTC
.	TRBD1	TRBV11-2	TRBJ2-3	CASSLAPDRDPDTQYF	TGTGCCAGCAGCTTAGCGCCGGACAGGGACCCAGATACGCAGTATTTT
.	TRBD1	TRBV9	TRBJ2-1	CASSASGQGNNEQFF	TGTGCCAGCAGCGCCTCGGGACAGGGTAACAATGAGCAGTTCTTC
.	.	TRBV5-4	TRBJ2-7	CASSTGPSYEQYF	TGTGCCAGCAGCACGGGACCTTCCTACGAGCAGTACTTC
medium-sized	.	TRBV5-3	TRBJ1-6	CARSFGAPRTLHF	TGTGCCAGAAGCTTCGGGGCCCCTCGGACCCTCCACTTT
once	.	TRBV7-3	TRBJ2-7	CASSLGGGDEQYF	TGTGCCAGCAGCTTAGGAGGGGGAGACGAGCAGTACTTC
.	.	TRBV4-1	TRBJ2-3	CASSLWSGTDTQYF	TGCGCCAGCAGTCTTTGGAGTGGTACAGATACGCAGTATTTT
.	TRBD2	TRBV28	TRBJ2-7	CASRTLAGYEQYF	TGTGCCAGCAGGACACTAGCGGGATACGAGCAGTACTTC
.	TRBD2	TRBV28	TRBJ2-2	CASRGTSGRSGELFF	TGTGCCAGCAGAGGGACTAGCGGGAGGTCCGGGGAGCTGTTTTTT
few	TRBD1	TRBV27	TRBJ1-2	CASSPRQGRYTF	TGTGCCAGCAGTCCAAGACAGGGCCGCTACACCTTC
.	.	TRBV11-2	TRBJ2-7	CASSLGRTYEQYF	TGTGCCAGCAGCTTAGGACGTACCTACGAGCAGTACTTC
.	.	TRBV7-6	TRBJ1-2	CASSPGGLYGYTF	TGTGCCAGCAGTCCGGGGGGGCTCTATGGCTACACCTTC
.	.	TRBV19	TRBJ2-7	CASSSSYEQYF	TGTGCCAGTAGTTCTTCCTACGAGCAGTACTTC
.	.	TRBV21-1	TRBJ2-7	CASSKGGTGLGEQYF	TGTGCCAGCAGCAAAGGGGGGACAGGGTTAGGCGAGCAGTACTTC
.	TRBD2	TRBV9	TRBJ2-3	CASSVSGRSTDTQYF	TGTGCCAGCAGCGTTAGCGGGCGGAGCACAGATACGCAGTATTTT
.	.	TRBV28	TRBJ2-1	CASSLGRNNEQFF	TGTGCCAGCAGTTTGGGAAGAAACAATGAGCAGTTCTTC
.	TRBD1	TRBV28	TRBJ1-5	CASSPQGVGNQPQHF	TGTGCCAGCAGTCCGCAGGGGGTTGGGAATCAGCCCCAGCATTTT
.	.	TRBV11-2	TRBJ1-2	CASSMPGNDLGYTF	TGTGCCAGCAGCATGCCAGGGAACGATCTTGGCTACACCTTC
.	TRBD2	TRBV5-5	TRBJ2-2	CASSWGLSGGPTGELFF	TGTGCCAGCAGCTGGGGGCTTTCGGGAGGGCCCACCGGGGAGCTGTTTTTT
.	.	TRBV29-1	TRBJ2-7	CSVDPGQNAHEQHF	TGCAGCGTTGATCCGGGACAAAATGCCCACGAGCAGCACTTC
.	TRBD1	TRBV20-1	TRBJ2-7	CSAGQGREQYF	TGCAGTGCTGGACAGGGGAGGGAGCAGTACTTC
.	.	TRBV9	TRBJ1-4	CASSGGDYNEKLFF	TGTGCCAGCAGCGGGGGCGACTATAATGAAAAACTGTTTTTT
.	.	TRBV13	TRBJ1-4	CASSPPGAPIGEKLFF	TGTGCCAGCAGCCCTCCTGGCGCCCCGATCGGGGAAAAACTGTTTTTT
.	.	TRBV7-9	TRBJ1-1	CASSSFMNTEAFF	TGTGCCAGCAGCTCATTCATGAACACTGAAGCTTTCTTT
.	.	TRBV11-2	TRBJ1-3	CASSYLGQGNTIYF	TGTGCCAGCAGCTACCTTGGACAGGGAAACACCATATATTTT
.	TRBD2	TRBV28	TRBJ2-2	CASTPGLAENTGELFF	TGTGCCAGCACCCCGGGACTAGCGGAGAACACCGGGGAGCTGTTTTTT
.	.	TRBV7-8	TRBJ1-2	CASSPPINYGYTF	TGTGCCAGCAGCCCCCCAATTAACTATGGCTACACCTTC
.	.	TRBV30	TRBJ1-3	CAWRRWGNTIYF	TGTGCCTGGAGACGGTGGGGAAACACCATATATTTT
.	.	TRBV19	TRBJ2-1	CASTVGATHNEQFF	TGTGCCAGTACCGTGGGAGCTACCCACAATGAGCAGTTCTTC
.	.	TRBV27	TRBJ2-2	CASRGGELFF	TGTGCCAGCCGAGGCGGGGAGCTGTTTTTT
.	TRBD2	TRBV4-1	TRBJ2-5	CASSQVISSGRAYETQYF	TGCGCCAGCAGCCAAGTTATATCTAGCGGGAGGGCCTATGAGACCCAGTACTTC
.	TRBD1	TRBV4-2	TRBJ1-1	CASSQVGQGMGTEAFF	TGTGCCAGCAGCCAAGTGGGACAGGGGATGGGCACTGAAGCTTTCTTT
once	.	TRBV4-1	TRBJ1-5	CASSSTINQPQHF	TGCGCCAGCAGCTCTACAATCAATCAGCCCCAGCATTTT
.	TRBD2	TRBV6-1	TRBJ2-1	CASSDLAGESKGNEQFF	TGTGCCAGCAGTGACCTAGCGGGAGAATCTAAGGGCAATGAGCAGTTCTTC
.	.	TRBV7-9	TRBJ2-3	CASSRVSGSTDTQYF	TGTGCCAGCAGCCGCGTCAGCGGGAGCACAGATACGCAGTATTTT